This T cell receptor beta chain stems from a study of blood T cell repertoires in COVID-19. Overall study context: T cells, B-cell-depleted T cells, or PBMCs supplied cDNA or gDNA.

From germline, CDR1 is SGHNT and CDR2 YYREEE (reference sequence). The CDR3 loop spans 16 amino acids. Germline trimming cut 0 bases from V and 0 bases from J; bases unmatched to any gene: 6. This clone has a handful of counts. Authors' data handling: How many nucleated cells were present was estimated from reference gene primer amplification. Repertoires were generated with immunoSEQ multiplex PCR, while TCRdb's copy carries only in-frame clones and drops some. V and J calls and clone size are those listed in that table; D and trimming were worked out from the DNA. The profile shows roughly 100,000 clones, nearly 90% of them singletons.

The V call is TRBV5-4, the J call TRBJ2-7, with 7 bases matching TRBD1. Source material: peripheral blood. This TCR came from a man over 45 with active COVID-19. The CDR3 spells CASSLGPGQPSYEQYF. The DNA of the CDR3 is TGTGCCAGCAGCTTGGGGCCGGGACAGCCCTCCTACGAGCAGTACTTC.